This TCR beta chain was captured by sequencing in a study of patients and donors after allogeneic stem cell transplantation. With 1 base clipped from V and 2 bases from J, the junction kept 0 bases outside the gene matches. There are 15 residues in the CDR3. Per germline, CDR1 SGHDT and CDR2 YYEEEE. This clonotype was seen at least ten times. TCRdb fed the RT-PCR reads into MiXCR, producing one record per CDR3 protein. The sample carries fewer than 95,000 distinct CDR3 sequences, 5% recorded once. Material for sequencing was blood, either unsorted or a sorted T cell fraction (not recorded which). This chain connects TRBV5-6 to TRBJ2-6; TRBD2 agrees at 7 bases. The receptor was derived from a human donor who was either an allogeneic HSCT recipient or a stem cell or donor lymphocyte infusion donor (not recorded which). It is not recorded whose cells these are; they may come from a transplant donor. The CDR3 here is CASSLRGAGANVLTF. In DNA form, the CDR3 reads TGTGCCAGCAGCTTGCGGGGGGCTGGGGCCAACGTCCTGACTTTC.